Here is one T cell receptor (beta chain) with its context. The data were taken from a study of blood T cell repertoires in COVID-19. Study-level information: The United States, Italy and Spain provided the acute and convalescent COVID-19 samples. From T cells, B-cell-depleted T cells, or PBMCs came the material, which was cDNA or gDNA.

Original handling: Amplification with reference gene primers provided the estimates of nucleated cell counts. Repertoires were generated with immunoSEQ multiplex PCR, while TCRdb's copy carries only in-frame clones and drops some. V, J and clone size reflect that table, while D and trimming were determined from the DNA. The data hold 200,000 to 250,000 clones, with nearly 90% observed a single time. In the 2 weeks before study entry, exposed participants met a COVID-19 case, which was PCR-confirmed or clinician-diagnosed. The CDR3 consists of 13 residues. V was clipped by 8 bases and J by 6 bases; unmatched bases: 6. Germline values: CDR1 SGHAT, CDR2 FQDESV (reference sequence).

V gene TRBV11-1 combines with J gene TRBJ1-4; TRBD1 matches 7 bases. The receptor was isolated from a man in his thirties or forties who had been exposed to COVID-19. Material: PBMCs or T cells enriched from blood (not recorded which). The DNA of the CDR3 is TGTGCCAGCGGGGGACAGTCTGATGAAAAACTGTTTTTT. Translated, it gives CASGGQSDEKLFF.